This is a list of T cell receptor beta chains from one sample in a study of blood T cell repertoires in COVID-19. TCRdb's table, derived via immunoSEQ multiplex PCR, lists solely in-frame clones and lacks some. The sample shows over 150,000 clones, just under 90% of them seen only once. Input material: peripheral blood. These receptors were collected from a woman under 30 who had recovered from COVID-19. The CDR3 runs from the conserved cysteine through the conserved F or W. A D gene is named only where the DNA matches it firmly. Size values are once, few and many counts, or a class for expanded clones, and some rows have none.

clone_size,j_call,v_call,cdr3_length,d_call,cdr3_aa,cdr3_nt
NA,TRBJ2-5,TRBV4-3,15,NA,CASSQDDTRGETQYF,TGCGCCAGCAGCCAAGACGATACGCGGGGAGAGACCCAGTACTTC
NA,TRBJ1-3,TRBV5-1,16,TRBD1,CASSPGQGRSGNTIYF,TGCGCCAGCAGCCCAGGACAGGGGAGAAGTGGAAACACCATATATTTT
NA,TRBJ1-6,TRBV18,12,NA,CASSLDGDSLHF,TGTGCCAGCTCACTCGATGGAGACAGCCTCCACTTT
NA,TRBJ1-3,TRBV21-1,14,NA,CASSKSGRGNTIYF,TGTGCCAGCAGCAAATCAGGGAGGGGAAACACCATATATTTT
NA,TRBJ2-3,TRBV6-5,15,TRBD2,CASSYAGGYGWAQYF,TGTGCCAGCAGTTACGCGGGAGGCTATGGGTGGGCGCAGTATTTT
NA,TRBJ1-1,TRBV2,14,NA,CASSLQGMNTEAFF,TGTGCCAGCAGTCTACAGGGTATGAACACTGAAGCTTTCTTT
once,TRBJ1-1,TRBV6-5,13,NA,CASSYSEGTEAFF,TGTGCCAGCAGTTACTCGGAGGGCACTGAAGCTTTCTTT
NA,TRBJ2-7,TRBV19,13,TRBD2,CASTAGGSYEQYF,TGTGCCAGTACCGCAGGCGGGAGCTACGAGCAGTACTTC
NA,TRBJ2-1,TRBV19,16,NA,CASSIDSPSSYNEQFF,TGTGCCAGTAGTATAGATTCCCCGAGTTCCTACAATGAGCAGTTCTTC
NA,TRBJ1-3,TRBV9,17,NA,CASSPSLRVLDGNTIYF,TGTGCCAGCAGCCCGTCCCTTCGGGTCTTGGATGGAAACACCATATATTTT
NA,TRBJ2-1,TRBV5-1,17,TRBD2,CASSSWLGERGGNEQFF,TGCGCCAGCAGCTCATGGCTGGGCGAGCGGGGGGGCAATGAGCAGTTCTTC
NA,TRBJ2-5,TRBV6-1,11,NA,CASSERETQYF,TGTGCCAGCAGTGAGAGAGAGACCCAGTACTTC
NA,TRBJ1-5,TRBV4-1,15,NA,CASSQSVGARQPQHF,TGCGCCAGCAGCCAGTCAGTGGGGGCGCGGCAGCCCCAGCATTTT
NA,TRBJ2-3,TRBV11-2,13,NA,CASSLTRVDTQYF,TGTGCCAGCAGCTTAACTCGGGTAGATACGCAGTATTTT
NA,TRBJ2-1,TRBV5-4,16,NA,CATLSAGKRSYNEQFF,TGTGCCACTCTTAGCGCGGGAAAAAGGTCCTACAATGAGCAGTTCTTC
few,TRBJ2-1,TRBV7-7,13,TRBD1,CASSSGQGTRQFF,TGTGCCAGCAGCTCAGGACAGGGTACACGGCAGTTCTTC
NA,TRBJ2-3,TRBV18,14,TRBD1,CASSTDRGTDTQYF,TGTGCCAGCTCAACAGACAGGGGGACAGATACGCAGTATTTT
NA,TRBJ2-2,TRBV14,16,NA,CASSQSMSSFAGELFF,TGTGCCAGCAGCCAATCAATGTCTAGCTTTGCCGGGGAGCTGTTTTTT
NA,TRBJ1-1,TRBV11-2,13,NA,CASSLRVDTEAFF,TGTGCCAGCAGCCTCAGGGTAGATACTGAAGCTTTCTTT
NA,TRBJ1-4,TRBV7-9,15,TRBD1,CASSHRTGGDEKLFF,TGTGCCAGCAGCCACAGGACAGGGGGGGATGAAAAACTGTTTTTT
NA,TRBJ1-2,TRBV6-2/TRBV6-3,16,TRBD1,CASSLDPGQPLGGYTF,TGTGCCAGCAGCCTGGACCCGGGACAGCCCTTGGGTGGCTACACCTTC
NA,TRBJ2-3,TRBV18,16,TRBD1,CASSPLRGGLGDTQYF,TGTGCCAGCTCACCCTTGAGAGGGGGCTTGGGAGATACGCAGTATTTT
NA,TRBJ2-3,TRBV29-1,13,NA,CTSTPGGTDTQYF,TGCACCTCGACCCCGGGGGGCACAGATACGCAGTATTTT
NA,TRBJ2-1,TRBV4-2,16,TRBD2,CASSPEAGGLDNEQFF,TGTGCCAGCAGCCCTGAGGCGGGAGGTTTGGACAATGAGCAGTTCTTC
NA,TRBJ2-2,TRBV4-1,17,TRBD1,CASSLDPGQGNAGELFF,TGCGCCAGCAGCCTAGATCCGGGACAGGGGAACGCCGGGGAGCTGTTTTTT
NA,TRBJ2-1,TRBV5-1,16,TRBD1,CASSLGGGNSYNEQFF,TGCGCCAGCAGCTTGGGAGGGGGCAACTCCTACAATGAGCAGTTCTTC
NA,TRBJ1-5,TRBV24-1,15,TRBD1,CATSPGAGGGQPQHF,TGTGCCACCAGTCCCGGGGCAGGGGGAGGCCAGCCCCAGCATTTT
many,TRBJ2-3,TRBV5-5,12,NA,CASSPGTDTQYF,TGTGCCAGCAGCCCCGGCACAGATACGCAGTATTTT
NA,TRBJ2-2,TRBV20-1,11,TRBD1,CSARGIGELFF,TGCAGTGCCAGGGGGATCGGGGAGCTGTTTTTT
NA,TRBJ2-5,TRBV5-1,16,TRBD2,CASSLYQAGYQETQYF,TGCGCCAGCAGCTTGTATCAAGCGGGGTACCAAGAGACCCAGTACTTC
NA,TRBJ2-2,TRBV29-1,14,NA,CSVEDRDSTGELFF,TGCAGCGTTGAAGATCGGGATTCAACCGGGGAGCTGTTTTTT
NA,TRBJ2-2,TRBV11-2,16,TRBD2,CASSPLRGVNTGELFF,TGTGCCAGCAGCCCCTTGCGGGGGGTGAACACCGGGGAGCTGTTTTTT
NA,TRBJ2-7,TRBV24-1,16,NA,CATSETPDRYSYEQYF,TGTGCCACCAGTGAGACTCCTGACAGGTACTCCTACGAGCAGTACTTC
many,TRBJ2-5,TRBV18,14,TRBD1,CASSPATGEETQYF,TGTGCCAGCTCACCGGCGACAGGGGAAGAGACCCAGTACTTC
NA,TRBJ1-2,TRBV5-4,13,NA,CASSLMGARGYTF,TGTGCCAGCAGCTTGATGGGGGCGCGAGGCTACACCTTC
NA,TRBJ2-7,TRBV5-4,13,NA,CASSLPVGAEQYF,TGTGCCAGCAGCTTGCCCGTAGGGGCCGAGCAGTACTTC
NA,TRBJ2-2,TRBV9,15,NA,CASTQPGGSTGELFF,TGTGCCAGCACCCAACCGGGTGGGTCCACCGGGGAGCTGTTTTTT
NA,TRBJ1-1,TRBV6-5,15,NA,CASKSPGEANTEAFF,TGTGCCAGCAAATCCCCCGGGGAGGCGAACACTGAAGCTTTCTTT
NA,TRBJ2-7,TRBV9,14,NA,CASSVAGGRYEQYF,TGTGCCAGCAGCGTAGCGGGGGGCCGCTACGAGCAGTACTTC
NA,TRBJ2-7,TRBV6-5,16,TRBD1,CASSSTGTGVVTGQYF,TGTGCCAGCAGTTCCACCGGGACAGGGGTTGTTACGGGGCAGTACTTC
NA,TRBJ1-2,TRBV7-3,13,TRBD1,CASSTGTGLGYTF,TGTGCCAGCAGCACAGGGACAGGGTTAGGCTACACCTTC
few,TRBJ1-6,TRBV4-3,13,NA,CASSLSGDSPLHF,TGCGCCAGCAGCCTAAGCGGAGATTCACCCCTCCACTTT
NA,TRBJ1-5,TRBV7-9,17,NA,CASSLGVREDSNQPQHF,TGTGCCAGCAGCTTAGGTGTACGGGAGGACAGCAATCAGCCCCAGCATTTT
NA,TRBJ2-3,TRBV19,15,TRBD1,CASSIATGGTDTQYF,TGTGCCAGTAGTATTGCGACAGGGGGCACAGATACGCAGTATTTT
NA,TRBJ2-1,TRBV10-3,15,TRBD1,CAIMNDRGYDNEQFF,TGTGCCATCATGAACGACAGGGGGTATGACAATGAGCAGTTCTTC
many,TRBJ1-2,TRBV27,14,NA,CASSLVRGVDGYTF,TGTGCCAGCAGTCTCGTCCGGGGGGTTGATGGCTACACCTTC
NA,TRBJ1-5,TRBV19,15,TRBD1,CASSIRTGGEEPQHF,TGTGCCAGTAGTATACGCACAGGGGGCGAGGAGCCCCAGCATTTT
NA,TRBJ2-7,TRBV28,15,TRBD2,CASNPSGGGTYEQYF,TGTGCCAGCAACCCTAGCGGGGGGGGGACCTACGAGCAGTACTTC
once,TRBJ1-5,TRBV6-2/TRBV6-3,15,NA,CASSYSNSKYQPQHF,TGTGCCAGCAGTTACTCGAACAGCAAATATCAGCCCCAGCATTTT